Included here is one T cell receptor beta chain sequence, with context. Its target is not known. The sample originates from a study of cytomegalovirus exposure and HLA in healthy donors. Points from the study as a whole: Among the sequence variants, a highly shared cluster was likely an artifact of sequencing. In an earlier analysis, productive rearrangement rates for most beta V segments clustered near 87% or 30%. Exclusion as indistinguishable affected some V segments, including TRBV6-2 and TRBV6-3. Researchers counted roughly 150 TCR beta chains as cytomegalovirus-associated.

The PCR ran on 60 Vbeta and 13 Jbeta primers. This table comes from immunoSEQ multiplex PCR, and its TCRdb copy is limited to in-frame clones, with some not included. Of 65,000 to 85,000 clones in the sample, 60% to 80% were seen once. The CDR3 sequence is 16 residues long. Germline CDR1 and CDR2: SNHLY and FYNNEI. V shed 7 bases and J 0 bases; nucleotides not matched to a gene: 8. The TCR sequence derives from a woman between 40 and 55 years old in good health and CMV-seropositive. This chain uses TRBV2 with TRBJ1-5, with 8 bases fitting TRBD1. Sequencing was performed on PBMCs. The CDR3 loop reads CASTPDRVGSNQPQHF. The CDR3 DNA reads as TGTGCCAGCACCCCGGACAGGGTGGGTAGCAATCAGCCCCAGCATTTT.